What follows are 11 T cell receptor beta chains derived from one specimen sequenced in a study of technical replicates of blood from several donors. The table came from immunoSEQ multiplex PCR; TCRdb's copy has only in-frame clones and leaves some out. The sample lists some 80,000 clones; approximately 96% were seen once. The sample taken for sequencing was T cells isolated from PBMCs. The source of these receptors is a human donor in good health.

In DNA form, the CDR3 reads TGTGCCAGCAGTGCCCGGACAGGGATAGGAGAGACCCAGTACTTC. Translating it yields CASSARTGIGETQYF. The chain recombines TRBV27 with TRBJ2-5; 8 bases line up with TRBD1. The V and J ends lost 5 bases and 4 bases, in that order; junction bases with no gene match: 9. CDR1 and CDR2 (germline): MNHEY, SMNVEV (reference sequence). The CDR3 contains 15 residues.

This rearrangement joins TRBV11-3 to TRBJ2-7; D is perhaps TRBD2 (5 bases). Trimming removed 5 bases from V and 6 bases from J, with 11 bases in between. Germline assignment: CDR1 SGHNT and CDR2 YENEEA. This CDR3 comprises 12 residues. Written as DNA, the CDR3 is TGTGCCAGCAGCGAGGGAAGGGCCGAGCAGTACTTC. Its protein is CASSEGRAEQYF.

The chain couples TRBV18 to TRBJ1-2; 10 positions agree with TRBD1. The CDR3 consists of 14 residues. CDR1 KGHSH and CDR2 LQKENI come from the germline V gene. Losses at the gene ends were 4 bases for V and 5 bases for J; bases not matched to a gene: 4. The CDR3 here is CASSQRDRGYGYTF. The DNA of the CDR3 is TGTGCCAGCTCACAACGGGACAGGGGATATGGCTACACCTTC.

This chain connects TRBV7-2 to TRBJ2-7; D is possibly TRBD2 (5 bases). The germline V and J ends were trimmed by 3 bases and 4 bases, with 13 bases remaining between them. CDR3 length equals 14 residues. Germline CDR1 and CDR2: SGHTA and FQGNSA. The CDR3 loop reads CASSFRGSKYEQYF. The CDR3 DNA is TGTGCCAGCAGCTTTCGTGGGAGTAAGTACGAGCAGTACTTC.

This sequence joins TRBV9 and TRBJ2-7; 8 bases fit TRBD2. Trimming cost V 3 bases and J 3 bases; bases outside gene matches: 8. This CDR3 comprises 15 residues. Germline CDR1 is SGDLS and CDR2 is YYNGEE. The CDR3 here is CASSATDAGGYEQYF. The CDR3 DNA follows: TGTGCCAGCAGCGCCACCGACGCGGGGGGCTACGAGCAGTACTTC.

This chain uses TRBV19 with TRBJ1-4; TRBD1 is a possible D gene (6 bases). Germline CDR1 is LNHDA and CDR2 is SQIVND (reference sequence). This CDR3 comprises 19 residues. Trimming removed 5 bases at V and 4 bases at J, with 26 bases between. The DNA for the CDR3 is TGTGCCAGTAGTCGTCTGGGCAGGGGAGCTGATCCGATTAATGAAAAACTGTTTTTT. Its translation is CASSRLGRGADPINEKLFF.

The chain combines TRBV27 with TRBJ2-1; 12 bases match TRBD2. The CDR3 loop spans 15 amino acids. Per the germline V gene, CDR1 is MNHEY and CDR2 is SMNVEV (reference sequence). The junction had 6 bases not matched to a gene; V was cut back by 7 bases and J by 5 bases. This CDR3 reads CASTQGLAGNNEQFF. The CDR3 region has the DNA TGTGCCAGCACGCAAGGACTAGCGGGGAACAATGAGCAGTTCTTC.

The gene calls are TRBV28 and TRBJ1-4, with TRBD1 matching 7 bases. The germline CDR1 and CDR2 sequences are MDHEN and SYDVKM. The CDR3 has 15 residues. Unmatched junction bases numbered 5, after V lost 7 bases and J lost 0 bases. CDR3 residues: CASTLGQATNEKLFF. CDR3 coding DNA: TGTGCCAGCACCCTCGGACAGGCAACTAATGAAAAACTGTTTTTT.

This sequence joins TRBV11-2 and TRBJ2-1; 7 bases map to TRBD2. This CDR3 has 15 residues. Germline loops: CDR1 SGHAT, CDR2 FQNNGV. The V segment lost 3 bases and the J segment 8 bases; nucleotides outside the gene matches: 10. The CDR3 sequence: CASSFVAGVWDEQFF. The CDR3 coding sequence is TGTGCCAGCAGCTTCGTGGCGGGAGTATGGGATGAGCAGTTCTTC.

The chain combines TRBV5-1 with TRBJ2-7, with D tentatively TRBD1 (6 bases). CDR1 is SGHRS, CDR2 YFSETQ, per germline. The CDR3 contains 12 residues. V dropped 2 bases and J dropped 7 bases, with 10 bases sitting between them. This CDR3 is CASSLTGQEQYF. CDR3 coding DNA: TGCGCCAGCAGCTTAACAGGGCAGGAGCAGTACTTC.

V gene TRBV15 combines with J gene TRBJ2-7; TRBD2 might be the D (6 bases). Germline CDR1 LNHNV, CDR2 YYDKDF (reference sequence). Trimming took 0 bases from V and 2 from J, leaving 20 bases between them. This CDR3 comprises 18 residues. As DNA, the CDR3 is TGTGCCACCAGCAGAGATTCGGAACGGGACTTCTTTCCCTACGAGCAGTACTTC. Its translation is CATSRDSERDFFPYEQYF.